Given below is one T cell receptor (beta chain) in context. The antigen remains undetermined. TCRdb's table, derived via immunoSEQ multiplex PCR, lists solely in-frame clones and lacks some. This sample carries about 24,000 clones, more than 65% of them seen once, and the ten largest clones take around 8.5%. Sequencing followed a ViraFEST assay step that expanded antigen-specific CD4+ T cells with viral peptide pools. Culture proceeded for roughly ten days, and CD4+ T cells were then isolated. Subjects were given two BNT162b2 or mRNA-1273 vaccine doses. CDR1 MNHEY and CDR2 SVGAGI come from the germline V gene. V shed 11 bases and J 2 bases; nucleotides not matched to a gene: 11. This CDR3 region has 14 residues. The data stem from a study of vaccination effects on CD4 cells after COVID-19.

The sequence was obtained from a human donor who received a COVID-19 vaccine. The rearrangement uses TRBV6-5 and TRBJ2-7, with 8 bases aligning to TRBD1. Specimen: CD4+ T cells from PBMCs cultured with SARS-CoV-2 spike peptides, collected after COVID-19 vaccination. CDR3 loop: CASNLRQGPYEQYF. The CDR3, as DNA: TGTGCCTCCAACCTCCGACAGGGGCCCTACGAGCAGTACTTC.